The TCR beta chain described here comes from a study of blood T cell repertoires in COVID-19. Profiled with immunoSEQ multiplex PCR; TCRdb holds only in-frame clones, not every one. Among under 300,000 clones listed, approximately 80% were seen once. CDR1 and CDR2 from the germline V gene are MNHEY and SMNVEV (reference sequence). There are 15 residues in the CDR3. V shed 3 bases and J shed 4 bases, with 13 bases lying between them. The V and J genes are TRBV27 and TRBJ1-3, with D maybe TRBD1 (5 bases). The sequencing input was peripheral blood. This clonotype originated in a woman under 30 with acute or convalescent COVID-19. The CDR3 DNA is TGTGCCAGCAGTTTGGGCCCCTGGGGCGGAAACACCATATATTTT. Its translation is CASSLGPWGGNTIYF.